A selection of T cell receptor beta chains follows, all from one sample in a study of shared clonotypes between healthy human individuals. Profiling relied on immunoSEQ multiplex PCR, and the TCRdb table lists in-frame clones only, not all of them. The sample contains about 460,000 clones, roughly four fifths of which appear only once. Sequencing was carried out using PBMCs. The receptors derive from a woman aged 40 to 50 in good health. Some clones in this sample may be carry-over from other donors' samples. CDR3s include the opening cysteine and the closing phenylalanine or tryptophan. The D gene is left open where the match is weak. Some rows have no size entry. The others give once, few or many, or a class for an expanded clone.

j_call,clone_size,cdr3_length,d_call,v_call,cdr3_aa,cdr3_nt
TRBJ1-2,.,13,.,TRBV2,CASSLTGPYGYTF,TGTGCCAGCAGTTTAACAGGCCCCTATGGCTACACCTTC
TRBJ1-2,.,15,TRBD1,TRBV9,CASSVGQESNYGYTF,TGTGCCAGCAGCGTGGGACAGGAGTCTAACTATGGCTACACCTTC
TRBJ2-3,.,12,.,TRBV25-1,CASSEWASVQYF,TGTGCCAGCAGTGAATGGGCTAGTGTGCAGTATTTT
TRBJ1-1,.,13,.,TRBV7-3,CASSLGPRDEAFF,TGTGCCAGCAGCTTAGGGCCCCGGGATGAAGCTTTCTTT
TRBJ2-7,few,15,.,TRBV7-2,CASSLAGGPSYEQYF,TGTGCCAGCAGCTTAGCGGGAGGACCCTCCTACGAGCAGTACTTC
TRBJ2-7,.,12,.,TRBV2,CASSEQGYEQYF,TGTGCCAGCAGTGAACAGGGATACGAGCAGTACTTC
TRBJ2-2,.,18,.,TRBV7-2,CASSQSVADLTNTGELFF,TGTGCCAGCAGCCAGTCAGTCGCCGACCTGACGAACACCGGGGAGCTGTTTTTT
TRBJ1-3,few,14,.,TRBV28,CASNPQGSGNTIYF,TGTGCCAGCAATCCTCAGGGGTCCGGAAACACCATATATTTT
TRBJ1-2,.,13,.,TRBV14,CASSLTGPGGYTF,TGTGCCAGCAGCCTGACAGGACCGGGTGGCTACACCTTC
TRBJ2-5,.,13,TRBD1,TRBV6-5,CASTGTDQETQYF,TGTGCCAGCACCGGGACAGATCAAGAGACCCAGTACTTC
TRBJ1-2,many,13,TRBD1,TRBV10-3,CAISVEGAGGYTF,TGTGCCATCAGTGTTGAGGGGGCAGGCGGCTACACCTTC
TRBJ2-7,.,16,TRBD1,TRBV30,CAWSVRGTGSSYEQYF,TGTGCCTGGAGTGTACGTGGGACAGGTAGCTCCTACGAGCAGTACTTC
TRBJ2-1,.,15,.,TRBV28,CASSRRRRMNNEQFF,TGTGCCAGCAGTCGGCGGAGAAGGATGAACAATGAGCAGTTCTTC
TRBJ2-7,.,15,.,TRBV5-1,CASSLVVGGLYEQYF,TGCGCCAGCAGCTTGGTTGTGGGAGGACTCTACGAGCAGTACTTC
TRBJ1-3,.,16,TRBD1,TRBV10-2,CASSVGQVLSGNTIYF,TGCGCCAGCAGTGTCGGACAGGTACTCTCTGGAAACACCATATATTTT
TRBJ1-6,.,11,.,TRBV30,CAWTANSPLHF,TGTGCCTGGACGGCAAATTCACCCCTCCACTTT
TRBJ1-4,once,16,TRBD1,TRBV10-3,CAISESGTGGDEKLFF,TGTGCCATCAGTGAGTCAGGAACAGGGGGGGATGAAAAACTGTTTTTT
TRBJ2-7,.,13,TRBD2,TRBV7-6,CASSPREGYEQYF,TGTGCCAGCAGCCCCCGGGAGGGGTACGAGCAGTACTTC
TRBJ2-3,.,16,TRBD2,TRBV7-2,CASSSPYGLVSDTQYF,TGTGCCAGCAGCTCTCCGTATGGACTAGTTTCAGATACGCAGTATTTT
TRBJ1-5,few,13,.,TRBV5-4,CASSLGGDQPQHF,TGTGCCAGCAGCTTGGGGGGGGATCAGCCCCAGCATTTT
TRBJ2-6,.,16,TRBD1,TRBV5-1,CASSGTGGAGANVLTF,TGCGCCAGCAGCGGGACAGGGGGCGCAGGGGCCAACGTCCTGACTTTC
TRBJ1-1,.,13,.,TRBV10-3,CAIMAGRETEAFF,TGTGCCATCATGGCGGGCCGTGAGACTGAAGCTTTCTTT